Here is one TCR beta chain with its context. Original data processing: Estimation of nucleated cell counts relied on the amplification of reference gene primers. This table comes from immunoSEQ multiplex PCR, and its TCRdb copy is limited to in-frame clones, with some not included. V, J and clone size are taken as reported in that table, and D and trimming were inferred from the DNA itself. Found here are fewer than 300,000 clones, under 90% of them singletons; the top ten hold approximately 9%. The data belong to a study of blood T cell repertoires in COVID-19. Background on the study: Sources were T cells, B-cell-depleted T cells, or PBMCs; the material itself was cDNA or gDNA.

Germline CDR1 is SGHRS and CDR2 is YFSETQ. The CDR3 length is 16 residues. Trimming pared 4 bases from V and 0 bases from J, leaving 17 bases between. Source material: peripheral blood. The sequence was obtained from a human donor in a cohort sampled during active COVID-19. V is TRBV5-1 and J is TRBJ2-7, with D possibly TRBD2 on 6 matching bases. The CDR3 bases are TGCGCCAGCAGCAGCGGGCCGAGTTCGAGCTCCTACGAGCAGTACTTC. Its translation: CASSSGPSSSSYEQYF.